Listed below are T cell receptor beta chains from one sample, sequenced in a study of early T cells in non-severe SARS-CoV-2 infection. TCRdb re-called the 5' RACE reads through MiXCR, storing one row per CDR3 protein. Found here are 25,000 to 35,000 distinct CDR3 sequences, roughly 4.5% of them singletons; the top ten hold around 8%. Sequencing used whole blood. The receptors come from an adult who was a healthcare worker with PCR-confirmed SARS-CoV-2 infection or an uninfected control (not recorded which). The CDR3 runs from the conserved cysteine through the conserved F or W. A D gene is named only where the DNA matches it firmly. Expanded clones get a size class; other rows say once, few or many, or leave the size out.

V	J	D	size	CDR3
TRBV19	TRBJ2-5	TRBD2	many	CASSRKGSAGGGGLETQYF
TRBV20-1	TRBJ1-1	TRBD1	once	CSATSVGGVDTEAFF
TRBV18	TRBJ2-5	-	many	CASSPPGGETQYF
TRBV29-1	TRBJ1-2	-	-	CSVEDRYGYTF
TRBV6-6	TRBJ2-1	-	few	CASSYTGTVNNEQFF
TRBV27	TRBJ2-3	-	many	CASSFTPTGSDTQYF
TRBV7-9	TRBJ2-4	-	many	CASSSTGGSDIQYF
TRBV29-1	TRBJ1-2	TRBD1	few	CSVEKGAGPFYGYTF
TRBV7-9	TRBJ2-4	-	many	CASSLVGLAKNIQYF
TRBV9	TRBJ2-7	-	many	CASSGRDGYYFEQYF
TRBV7-2	TRBJ1-6	TRBD1	many	CASSLDRGLNSPLHF
TRBV2	TRBJ2-3	-	few	CASSEGWVGDTQYF
TRBV6-6	TRBJ2-3	TRBD2	few	CASSYLAGGTDTQYF
TRBV5-1	TRBJ2-2	-	few	CASGIPNTGELFF
TRBV11-2	TRBJ2-3	TRBD1	many	CASSLALTGAADTQYF
TRBV9	TRBJ1-5	-	many	CASSGATGQRPQHF
TRBV7-2	TRBJ1-1	-	many	CASSLVGGSTEAFF
TRBV7-8	TRBJ1-5	-	many	CASSLDLFQPQHF
TRBV2	TRBJ2-3	-	-	CASMRLVVPTDTQYF
TRBV6-5	TRBJ2-5	-	many	CASSLLGDGYYQETQYF
TRBV19	TRBJ1-5	TRBD1	many	CASSIELGQTKGNQPQHF
TRBV19	TRBJ2-5	TRBD1	-	CASAGTGVETQYF
TRBV11-2	TRBJ2-2	TRBD2	many	CASSPPGLAGFTGELFF
TRBV28	TRBJ1-5	-	many	CASSFSGYSNQPQHF
TRBV20-1	TRBJ2-5	TRBD2	many	CSAREGSGGARETQYF
TRBV10-2	TRBJ2-7	-	few	CASSLGLSYEQYF